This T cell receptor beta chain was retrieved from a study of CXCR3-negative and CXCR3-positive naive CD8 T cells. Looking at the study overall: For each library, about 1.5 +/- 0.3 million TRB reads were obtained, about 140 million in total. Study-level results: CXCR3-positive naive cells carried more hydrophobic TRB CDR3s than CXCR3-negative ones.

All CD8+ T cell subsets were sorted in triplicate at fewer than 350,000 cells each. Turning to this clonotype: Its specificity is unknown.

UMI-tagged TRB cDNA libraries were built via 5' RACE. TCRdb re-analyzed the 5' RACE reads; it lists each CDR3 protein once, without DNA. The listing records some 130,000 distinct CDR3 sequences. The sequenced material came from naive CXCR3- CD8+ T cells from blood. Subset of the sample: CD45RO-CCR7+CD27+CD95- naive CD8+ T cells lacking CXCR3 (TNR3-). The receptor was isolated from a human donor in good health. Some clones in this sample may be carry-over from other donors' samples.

The CDR3 region is CASSLIGFYEQYF. The gene calls are TRBV5-1 and TRBJ2-7. The length of the CDR3 is 13 residues. Germline V lookup: CDR1 SGHRS, CDR2 YFSETQ.